Below are 27 T cell receptor beta chains sequenced from a single sample in a study of spatial heterogeneity in lung cancer. TCRdb reprocessed the 5' RACE reads via MiXCR and lists one record per CDR3 protein. The data show nearly 11,000 distinct CDR3 sequences, just over 5% seen once. For these receptors, no antigen is known. The time point: sample taken at primary tumor resection. Findings and limits, study-wide: Mutation tallies in tumors tracked expanded intratumoral alpha and beta TCR counts.

Material: lung tumor tissue, obtained at surgery. Receptor source: a male donor with early-stage non-small cell lung cancer.

At least ten counts were recorded for this clonotype. The chain links TRBV7-2 to TRBJ2-2; 7 bases map to TRBD2. CDR1 is SGHTA, CDR2 FQGNSA, per germline. V lost 3 bases to trimming and J lost 1 base; unmatched junction nucleotides: 2. CDR3 length: 15 residues. The CDR3 spells CASSLRELNTGELFF. In DNA, the CDR3 is TGTGCCAGCAGCTTGCGGGAGTTGAACACCGGGGAGCTGTTTTTT.

This clonotype was found many times. The genes are TRBV6-5 and TRBJ1-4; D uncertain. CDR1 and CDR2 from the germline V gene are MNHEY and SVGAGI. V was trimmed by 4 bases and J by 7 bases, leaving 13 bases between them. The CDR3 sequence is 14 residues long. The CDR3, as DNA: TGTGCCAGCAGTTCTTTAGGGAAGGGTGAAAAACTGTTTTTT. This translates into CASSSLGKGEKLFF.

The table lists this clonotype with a few counts. The rearrangement joins TRBV28 to TRBJ2-3; D is undetermined. This CDR3 contains 13 residues. Germline V gene sequence: CDR1 MDHEN, CDR2 SYDVKM. Trimming stripped 4 bases from V and 2 bases from J, with 7 bases between. CDR3 sequence: CASSSTNTDTQYF. The DNA of the CDR3 is TGTGCCAGCAGTTCAACCAACACAGATACGCAGTATTTT.

This clonotype was observed at least ten times. The rearrangement joins TRBV28 to TRBJ1-1; 8 bases align to TRBD1. The CDR3 loop spans 15 amino acids. Unmatched junction bases numbered 9, after V lost 6 bases and J lost 3 bases. Germline V CDR1 and CDR2: MDHEN, SYDVKM. CDR3 in DNA: TGTGCCAGCAGCCCCGGACAGGGTATGCACACTGAAGCTTTCTTT. Translating gives CASSPGQGMHTEAFF.

This clonotype was detected many times. The genes are TRBV6-2 or TRBV6-3 and TRBJ2-1; D may be TRBD2 (5 bases). V lost 7 bases, J lost 9 bases, and 25 bases lay in between. Germline loops: CDR1 MNHEY, CDR2 SVGEGT. The CDR3 totals 16 residues. Here the CDR3 reads CASKLIDGVGASEQFF. The CDR3 DNA reads as TGTGCCAGCAAACTAATCGACGGGGTAGGAGCCAGTGAGCAGTTCTTC.

By sample fraction, this clonotype is medium-sized. This chain uses TRBV12-3 or TRBV12-4 with TRBJ1-1; D is uncertain. V lost 1 base to trimming and J lost 6 bases, with 9 bases between them. This CDR3 is built from 13 residues. The CDR3 protein is CASSLGPASEAFF. In DNA, the CDR3 is TGTGCCAGCAGTTTAGGTCCCGCTTCTGAAGCTTTCTTT.

This clonotype was recorded at least ten times. The chain combines TRBV12-3 or TRBV12-4 with TRBJ2-6; D is perhaps TRBD2 (5 bases). The CDR3 has 15 amino acids. Trimming cost V 7 bases and J 0 bases, with 10 bases left between them. The CDR3 nucleotides read TGTGCCAGCAAGGACTCCAGCTCTGGGGCCAACGTCCTGACTTTC. As protein: CASKDSSSGANVLTF.

This clonotype is medium-sized (0.01 to 0.1%) within its sample. The rearrangement links TRBV20-1 to TRBJ2-7; D remains ambiguous. CDR1 and CDR2 (germline): DFQATT, SNEGSKA (reference sequence). This CDR3 is built from 15 residues. Trimming pared 0 bases from V and 2 bases from J, leaving 14 bases between. Here the CDR3 DNA reads TGCAGTGCTAGAGATCCGAGACTCAATACCTACGAGCAGTACTTC. Its translation: CSARDPRLNTYEQYF.

In this sample, this clonotype is medium-sized. The rearrangement joins TRBV5-1 to TRBJ1-1; D is possibly TRBD1 (5 bases). The CDR3 length is 14 residues. Germline V gene lookup returns CDR1 SGHRS and CDR2 YFSETQ. V shed 4 bases and J shed 0 bases, with 10 bases lying between them. CDR3 protein: CASSRQTLNTEAFF. The CDR3 DNA sequence: TGCGCCAGCAGCCGACAGACCCTGAACACTGAAGCTTTCTTT.

This clonotype was recorded at least ten times. J is TRBJ1-1 and V is TRBV7-2; D call uncertain. The CDR3 covers 13 residues. The germline gives CDR1 SGHTA, CDR2 FQGNSA. V shed 1 base and J shed 5 bases, with 8 bases lying between them. In nucleotides, the CDR3 is TGTGCCAGCAGCTTAGGTACGGCGACTGAAGCTTTCTTT. This codes for CASSLGTATEAFF.

This clonotype was observed many times. The V gene is TRBV20-1, the J gene TRBJ2-7; 12 bases match TRBD2. The CDR3 sequence is 15 residues long. Trimming at V came to 5 bases and at J to 5 bases, leaving 10 bases not matched to a gene. Germline V gene data show CDR1 as DFQATT and CDR2 as SNEGSKA (reference sequence). CDR3 loop: CSASLAGGPVDEQYF. The CDR3 DNA sequence: TGCAGTGCTTCCCTAGCGGGGGGGCCTGTGGACGAGCAGTACTTC.

Many counts were recorded for this clonotype. This chain connects TRBV4-3 to TRBJ1-3, with D hard to call. Germline loops: CDR1 LGHNA, CDR2 YSLEER. Trimming took off 1 base at V and 1 base at J, with 5 bases between the two ends. The CDR3 length is 14 residues. The CDR3 region has the DNA TGCGCCAGCAGCCAAGGTGTATCTGGAAACACCATATATTTT. Amino acid sequence: CASSQGVSGNTIYF.

The table lists this clonotype with many counts. This sequence joins TRBV19 and TRBJ1-1; D unresolved. Germline CDR1 reads LNHDA; CDR2 reads SQIVND (reference sequence). The CDR3 is 17 residues long. The V gene lost 6 bases and the J gene lost 3 bases, with 23 bases spanning the gap. Here the CDR3 DNA reads TGTGCCAGTAGCCGATGGGCAGGCCAAGGGAGTGACACTGAAGCTTTCTTT. This sequence encodes CASSRWAGQGSDTEAFF. The full variable domain, rest sourced from reference TRBV19 and TRBJ1-1, is DGGITQSPKYLFRKEGQNVTLSCEQNLNHDAMYWYRQDPGQGLRLIYYSQIVNDFQKGDIAEGYSVSREKKESFPLTVTSAQKNPTAFYLCASSRWAGQGSDTEAFFGQGTRLTVV.

V usage is TRBV28 and J usage is TRBJ1-5; D possibly corresponds to TRBD1 (5 bases). Germline CDR1 and CDR2: MDHEN and SYDVKM. V was cut by 6 bases and J by 3 bases, with 9 bases left in between. CDR3 length: 13 residues. The CDR3 DNA reads TGTGCCAGCAGGGACATGCCCAATCAGCCCCAGCATTTT. Protein product: CASRDMPNQPQHF.

The V call is TRBV5-4, the J call TRBJ2-1, with unresolved D. Trimming cost V 4 bases and J 7 bases, with 9 bases left between them. In germline, CDR1 is SGHNT, CDR2 YYREEE (reference sequence). There are 12 residues in the CDR3. The CDR3 region has the DNA TGTGCCAGCAGCGGAACTGCTAATGAGCAGTTCTTC. This codes for CASSGTANEQFF.

This clonotype was seen many times. The chain combines TRBV4-3 with TRBJ1-2; D is undetermined. CDR3 size: 13 residues. Trimming pared 1 base from V and 2 bases from J, leaving 5 bases between. Per germline, CDR1 LGHNA and CDR2 YSLEER. The CDR3 loop reads CASSQAANYGYTF. The CDR3 DNA is TGCGCCAGCAGCCAAGCAGCAAACTATGGCTACACCTTC.

There are many counts of this clonotype. The chain employs TRBV6-2 or TRBV6-3 and TRBJ2-1; TRBD2 aligns across 9 bases. The CDR3 covers 13 residues. V shed 6 bases and J 4 bases; nucleotides not matched to a gene: 1. Germline V CDR1 and CDR2: MNHEY, SVGEGT. The CDR3 reads CASSLAGYNEQFF. CDR3 nucleotides: TGTGCCAGCAGCCTAGCGGGGTACAATGAGCAGTTCTTC.

At least ten counts were recorded for this clonotype. The chain joins TRBV11-2 to TRBJ1-5; D is unresolved. The CDR3 has 16 residues. Trimming cost V 0 bases and J 0 bases, with 9 bases left between them. Germline assignment: CDR1 SGHAT and CDR2 FQNNGV. CDR3 amino acids: CASSLDTGYSNQPQHF. The CDR3 bases are TGTGCCAGCAGCTTAGATACCGGCTATAGCAATCAGCCCCAGCATTTT.

This clonotype was detected many times. The genes are TRBV7-2 and TRBJ1-1, with TRBD1 matching 7 bases. Trimming at V came to 1 base and at J to 8 bases, leaving 4 bases not matched to a gene. Per the germline V gene, CDR1 is SGHTA and CDR2 is FQGNSA. The CDR3 consists of 13 residues. The CDR3 is CASSLGWDSEAFF. In nucleotides, the CDR3 is TGTGCCAGCAGCTTAGGTTGGGACAGCGAAGCTTTCTTT.

Ten or more counts support this clonotype. This sequence joins TRBV3-1 and TRBJ2-7, with unresolved D. V was cut by 2 bases and J by 2 bases, with 4 bases left in between. CDR1 LGHDT and CDR2 YNNKEL come from the germline V gene (reference sequence). The CDR3 is 12 amino acids. The CDR3 protein is CASSQITYEQYF. CDR3 bases: TGTGCCAGCAGCCAAATAACCTACGAGCAGTACTTC.

This clonotype was counted ten times or more. The V call is TRBV19, the J call TRBJ1-2; D not certain. From germline, CDR1 is LNHDA and CDR2 SQIVND (reference sequence). The CDR3 covers 16 residues. The V end lost 4 bases, the J end lost 2 bases, and 17 bases lay between the germline ends. The CDR3 region has the DNA TGTGCCAGTAGTAACCCCGGAAGGGCCTTAAACTATGGCTACACCTTC. Translating it yields CASSNPGRALNYGYTF.

This clonotype was seen at least ten times. The chain combines TRBV28 with TRBJ2-7; 10 bases agree with TRBD1. Germline V lookup: CDR1 MDHEN, CDR2 SYDVKM. Trimming cost V 5 bases and J 5 bases; bases outside gene matches: 3. This CDR3 spans 13 amino acids. The CDR3 nucleotides are TGTGCCAGCAGTGAGACAGGGGGCCACGAGCAGTACTTC. Encoded protein: CASSETGGHEQYF.

This clonotype was seen repeatedly, ten times or more. This chain links TRBV20-1 with TRBJ1-5; maybe TRBD1 (6 bases). The CDR3 totals 14 residues. Trimming took 1 base from V and 5 from J, leaving 12 bases between them. Germline V gene sequence: CDR1 DFQATT, CDR2 SNEGSKA (reference sequence). CDR3 residues: CSARGAGGDQPQHF. In DNA, the CDR3 is TGCAGTGCTAGAGGGGCGGGGGGCGATCAGCCCCAGCATTTT.

In its sample, this clonotype is large (0.1 to 1%). V gene TRBV29-1 combines with J gene TRBJ2-1; 8 nucleotides align to TRBD2. The germline gives CDR1 SQVTM, CDR2 ANQGSEA. CDR3 length: 13 residues. J lost 2 bases, V lost 5 bases, and 2 bases had no gene match. The chain's CDR3 is CSVTSGAYNEQFF. As DNA, the CDR3 is TGCAGCGTTACTAGCGGAGCCTACAATGAGCAGTTCTTC.

By sample share, this clonotype is medium-sized. V is TRBV10-3 and J is TRBJ2-7, with D perhaps assigned TRBD1 or TRBD2 (5 bases each). Germline V CDR1 and CDR2: ENHRY, SYGVKD. With 10 bases removed from V and 2 bases from J, the gap between germline ends came to 9 bases. CDR3 size: 11 residues. In DNA, the CDR3 is TGTGCCACCGGGACGGCCTACGAGCAGTACTTC. Encoded protein: CATGTAYEQYF.

This clonotype was found many times. The V and J genes are TRBV12-3 or TRBV12-4 and TRBJ2-3; D may match TRBD1 or TRBD2 (5 bases each). The germline V and J ends were trimmed by 6 bases and 2 bases, with 12 bases remaining between them. The CDR3 loop spans 14 amino acids. CDR3 DNA sequence: TGTGCCAGCAGCCGGGACGGTTACACAGATACGCAGTATTTT. It specifies CASSRDGYTDTQYF.

Judged by abundance, this clonotype is medium-sized. This chain uses TRBV29-1 with TRBJ2-3; D might be TRBD2 (6 bases). The CDR3 extends over 14 amino acids. The germline V gene encodes CDR1 SQVTM and CDR2 ANQGSEA. The ends were cut back, 5 bases at V and 1 base at J, with 13 bases in the middle. CDR3 nucleotides: TGCAGCGTTTCACCCTTAGCGGGCACAGATACGCAGTATTTT. Translated, it gives CSVSPLAGTDTQYF.